This T cell receptor beta chain is drawn from a study of neurological immune-mediated disorders. This clonotype was detected ten times or more. The CDR3 has 13 amino acids. The germline gives CDR1 SGHNT, CDR2 YYREEE (reference sequence). V was clipped by 1 base and J by 5 bases, with 9 bases between them. Template-switch 5'RACE cDNA synthesis added a 10-nucleotide unique molecular identifier. TCRdb re-called the 5' RACE reads through MiXCR, storing one row per CDR3 protein. The sample consists of around 33,000 distinct CDR3 sequences, approximately 22% of them appearing once. The sorted libraries involved the use of 850,000 to 1,000,000 CD4+ or CD8+ T cells.

This chain joins TRBV5-4 and TRBJ2-5; D gene ambiguous. The TCR comes from a man aged 50 to 60 with HTLV-1-associated myelopathy (HAM/TSP). The sample comprised CD4+ T cells from blood. The CDR3 is CASSLQGPETQYF. In DNA, the CDR3 is TGTGCCAGCAGCTTGCAAGGGCCCGAGACCCAGTACTTC.